The sequence of this T cell receptor beta chain was determined in a study of blood T cells in healthy people across ages. Study details: Capture by template switching was about one barcoded beta molecule per two T cells.

From germline, CDR1 is SEHNR and CDR2 FQNEAQ (reference sequence). The length of the CDR3 is 15 residues. With a J-beta primer mix and a sample-barcoded 5' primer, a second PCR ran 7 to 11 cycles. MiXCR, run by TCRdb on the 5' RACE reads, gives a single entry per CDR3 protein. The table lists 550,000 to 700,000 distinct CDR3 sequences, 25% to 30% of them singletons. The sequence derives from a woman in her 70s in good health. V is TRBV7-9 and J is TRBJ2-5, with 8 bases identical to TRBD2. The J call could be wrong; TRBJ2-7 is a better fit for the DNA end. Specimen: blood. For the CDR3, the DNA is TGTGCCAGCAGTCCTACCGGGACTAGTCACTACGAGCAGTACTTC. It translates to CASSPTGTSHYEQYF.